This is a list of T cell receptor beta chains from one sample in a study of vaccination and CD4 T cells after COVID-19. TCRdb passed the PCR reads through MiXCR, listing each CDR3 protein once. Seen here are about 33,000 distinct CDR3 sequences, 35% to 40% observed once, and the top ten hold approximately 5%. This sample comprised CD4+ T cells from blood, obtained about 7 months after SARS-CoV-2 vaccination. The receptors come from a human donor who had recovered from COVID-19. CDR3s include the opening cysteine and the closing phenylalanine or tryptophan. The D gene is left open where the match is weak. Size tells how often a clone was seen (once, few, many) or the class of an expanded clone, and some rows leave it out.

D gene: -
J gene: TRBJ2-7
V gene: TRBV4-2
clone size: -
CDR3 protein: CASSQDLGSYEQYF
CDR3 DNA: TGTGCCAGCAGCCAAGATCTGGGCTCCTACGAGCAGTACTTC

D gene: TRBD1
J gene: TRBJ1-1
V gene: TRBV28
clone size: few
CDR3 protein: CASSAPTGFDEAFF
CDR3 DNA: TGTGCCAGCAGTGCCCCGACAGGGTTTGATGAAGCTTTCTTT

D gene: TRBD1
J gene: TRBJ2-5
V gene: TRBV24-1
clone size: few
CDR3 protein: CATSDHFGGTGETQYF
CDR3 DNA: TGTGCCACCAGTGATCATTTCGGCGGGACAGGGGAGACCCAGTACTTC

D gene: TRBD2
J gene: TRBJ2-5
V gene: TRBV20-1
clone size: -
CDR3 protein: CSAWWASGSAETQYF
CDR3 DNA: TGCAGTGCTTGGTGGGCTAGCGGGAGCGCAGAGACCCAGTACTTC

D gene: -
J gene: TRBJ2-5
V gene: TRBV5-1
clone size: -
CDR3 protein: CASSFYGRETQYF
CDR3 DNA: TGCGCCAGCAGCTTTTACGGGAGAGAGACCCAGTACTTC

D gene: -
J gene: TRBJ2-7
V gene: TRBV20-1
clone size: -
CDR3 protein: CSAPASGGSYEQYF
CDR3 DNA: TGCAGTGCCCCCGCGAGCGGAGGTTCCTACGAGCAGTACTTC

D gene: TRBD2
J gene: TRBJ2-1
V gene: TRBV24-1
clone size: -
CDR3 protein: CATSDTQTSGRMDNEQFF
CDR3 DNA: TGTGCCACCAGTGATACACAGACTAGCGGGAGAATGGACAATGAGCAGTTCTTC

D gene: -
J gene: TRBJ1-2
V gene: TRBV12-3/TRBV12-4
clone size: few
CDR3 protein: CASSFATYGYTF
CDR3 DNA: TGTGCCAGCAGTTTCGCCACCTATGGCTACACCTTC

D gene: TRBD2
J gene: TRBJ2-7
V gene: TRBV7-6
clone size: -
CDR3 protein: CASSLGGGSGRAGKQYF
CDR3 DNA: TGTGCCAGCAGCTTAGGAGGGGGGAGCGGGAGGGCCGGCAAGCAGTACTTC

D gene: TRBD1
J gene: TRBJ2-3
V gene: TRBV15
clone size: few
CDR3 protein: CATSRRQGTTDTQYF
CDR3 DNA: TGTGCCACCAGCAGAAGACAGGGTACAACAGATACGCAGTATTTT

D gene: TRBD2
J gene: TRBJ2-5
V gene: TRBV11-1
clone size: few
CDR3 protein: CASSTPGLAGPQETQYF
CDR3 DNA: TGTGCCAGCAGCACCCCGGGACTAGCGGGACCCCAAGAGACCCAGTACTTC

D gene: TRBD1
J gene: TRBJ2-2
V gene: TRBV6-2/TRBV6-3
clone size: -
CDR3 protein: CASKRQGDTGELFF
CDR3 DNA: TGTGCCAGCAAGAGACAGGGAGACACCGGGGAGCTGTTTTTT

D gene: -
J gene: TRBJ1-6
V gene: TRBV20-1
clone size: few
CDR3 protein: CSARSPGHLNSPLHF
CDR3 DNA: TGCAGTGCTAGATCCCCCGGCCATCTTAATTCACCCCTCCACTTT

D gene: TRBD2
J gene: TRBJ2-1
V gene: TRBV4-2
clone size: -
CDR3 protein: CASSQDPRTSGRASSSYNEQFF
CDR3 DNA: TGTGCCAGCAGCCAAGACCCTAGGACTAGCGGGAGGGCCTCGTCCTCCTACAATGAGCAGTTCTTC

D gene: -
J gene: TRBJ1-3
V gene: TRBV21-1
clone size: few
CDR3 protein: CASSPILHARTIYF
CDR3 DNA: TGTGCCAGCAGCCCAATCCTCCATGCACGCACCATATATTTT

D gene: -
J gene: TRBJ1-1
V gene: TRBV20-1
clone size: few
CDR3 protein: CSAPILDTEAFF
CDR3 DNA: TGCAGTGCTCCCATCTTGGACACTGAAGCTTTCTTT

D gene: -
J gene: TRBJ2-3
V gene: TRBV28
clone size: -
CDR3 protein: CASTGADTQYF
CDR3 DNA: TGTGCCAGCACTGGTGCAGATACGCAGTATTTT

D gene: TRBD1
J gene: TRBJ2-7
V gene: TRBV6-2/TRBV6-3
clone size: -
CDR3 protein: CASTDTGALLQYF
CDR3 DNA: TGTGCCAGCACCGATACAGGGGCCCTACTGCAGTACTTC

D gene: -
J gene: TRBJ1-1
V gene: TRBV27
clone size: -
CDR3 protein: CASPSKGMNTEAFF
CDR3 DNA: TGTGCCAGCCCGTCAAAGGGCATGAACACTGAAGCTTTCTTT

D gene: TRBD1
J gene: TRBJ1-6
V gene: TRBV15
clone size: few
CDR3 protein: CATSWSGTENSPLHF
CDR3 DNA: TGTGCCACCAGCTGGTCCGGGACAGAGAATTCACCCCTCCACTTT

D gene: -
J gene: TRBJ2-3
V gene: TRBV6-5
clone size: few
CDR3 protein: CASSLRRNTDTQYF
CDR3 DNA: TGTGCCAGCAGTTTAAGGAGGAACACAGATACGCAGTATTTT

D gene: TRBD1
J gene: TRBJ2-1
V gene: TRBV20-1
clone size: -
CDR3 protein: CSAIGDRGKTEQFF
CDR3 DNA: TGCAGTGCTATTGGGGACAGGGGAAAGACGGAGCAGTTCTTC

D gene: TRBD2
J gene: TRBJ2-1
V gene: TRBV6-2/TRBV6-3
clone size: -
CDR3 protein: CASSYSTSGRESYNEQFF
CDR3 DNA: TGTGCCAGCAGTTACTCCACTAGCGGGAGGGAATCCTACAATGAGCAGTTCTTC

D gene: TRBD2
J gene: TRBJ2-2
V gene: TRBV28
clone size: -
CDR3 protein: CASSLTSGNTGELFF
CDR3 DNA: TGTGCCAGCAGTCTTACTAGCGGGAACACCGGGGAGCTGTTTTTT

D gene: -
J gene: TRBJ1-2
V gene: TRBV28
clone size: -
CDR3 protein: CASSSGGYTF
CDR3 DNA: TGTGCCAGCAGTTCCGGGGGCTACACCTTC

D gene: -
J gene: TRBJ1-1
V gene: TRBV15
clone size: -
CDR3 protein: CATSRERNTEAFF
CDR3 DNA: TGTGCCACCAGCAGAGAGCGGAACACTGAAGCTTTCTTT

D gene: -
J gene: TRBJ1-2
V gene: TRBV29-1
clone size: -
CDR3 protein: CSVVSTGGYTF
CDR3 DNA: TGCAGCGTTGTTAGTACAGGTGGCTACACCTTC

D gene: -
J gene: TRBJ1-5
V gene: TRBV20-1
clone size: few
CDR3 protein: CSASRSSHQPQHF
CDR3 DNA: TGCAGTGCGAGTCGGAGCTCTCATCAGCCCCAGCATTTT

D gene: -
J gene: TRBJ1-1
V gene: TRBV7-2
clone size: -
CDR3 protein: CASRASLNTEAFF
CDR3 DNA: TGTGCCAGCCGGGCCTCTTTGAACACTGAAGCTTTCTTT

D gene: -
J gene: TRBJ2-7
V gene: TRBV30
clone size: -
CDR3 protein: CAWSPGIGEQYF
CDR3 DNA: TGTGCCTGGAGTCCAGGGATTGGCGAGCAGTACTTC

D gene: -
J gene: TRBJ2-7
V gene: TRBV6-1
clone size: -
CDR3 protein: CASRDYNYEQYF
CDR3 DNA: TGTGCCAGCAGGGACTACAACTACGAGCAGTACTTC

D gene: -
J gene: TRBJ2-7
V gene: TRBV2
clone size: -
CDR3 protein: CASILGGAGSYEQYF
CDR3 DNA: TGTGCCAGCATATTGGGGGGCGCGGGGTCCTACGAGCAGTACTTC

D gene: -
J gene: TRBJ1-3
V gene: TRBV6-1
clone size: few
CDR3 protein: CASSELGYSGNTIYF
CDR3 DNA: TGTGCCAGCAGTGAACTCGGGTACTCTGGAAACACCATATATTTT